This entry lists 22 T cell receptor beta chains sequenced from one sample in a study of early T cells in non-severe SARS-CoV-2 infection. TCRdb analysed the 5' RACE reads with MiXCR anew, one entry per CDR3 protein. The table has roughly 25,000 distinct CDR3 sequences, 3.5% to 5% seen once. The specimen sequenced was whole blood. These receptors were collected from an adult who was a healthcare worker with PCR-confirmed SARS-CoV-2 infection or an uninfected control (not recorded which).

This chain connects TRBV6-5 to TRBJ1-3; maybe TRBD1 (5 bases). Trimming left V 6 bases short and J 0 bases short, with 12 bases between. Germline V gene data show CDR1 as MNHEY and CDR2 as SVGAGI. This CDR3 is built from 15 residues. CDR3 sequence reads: CASRYRKSSGNTIYF. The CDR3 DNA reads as TGTGCCAGCAGATACAGGAAGAGCTCTGGAAACACCATATATTTT.

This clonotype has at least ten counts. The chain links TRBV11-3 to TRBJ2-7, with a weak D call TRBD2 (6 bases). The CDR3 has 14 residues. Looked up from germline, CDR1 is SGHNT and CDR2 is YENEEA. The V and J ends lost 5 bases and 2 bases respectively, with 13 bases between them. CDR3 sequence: CASSPPGRPYEQYF. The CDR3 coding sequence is TGTGCCAGCAGCCCCCCCGGGAGACCCTACGAGCAGTACTTC.

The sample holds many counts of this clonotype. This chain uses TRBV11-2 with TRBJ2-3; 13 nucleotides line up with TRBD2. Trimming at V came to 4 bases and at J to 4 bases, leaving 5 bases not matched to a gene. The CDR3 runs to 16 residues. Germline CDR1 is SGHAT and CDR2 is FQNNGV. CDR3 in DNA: TGTGCCAGCAGCTCGACTAGCGGGAGGTCTCCAGATACGCAGTATTTT. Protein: CASSSTSGRSPDTQYF.

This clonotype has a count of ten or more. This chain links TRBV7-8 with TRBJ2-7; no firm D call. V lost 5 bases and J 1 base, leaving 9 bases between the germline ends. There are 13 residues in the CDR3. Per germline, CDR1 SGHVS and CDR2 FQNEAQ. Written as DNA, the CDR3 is TGTGCCAGCAGCCGTAGTTTATCCTACGAGCAGTACTTC. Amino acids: CASSRSLSYEQYF.

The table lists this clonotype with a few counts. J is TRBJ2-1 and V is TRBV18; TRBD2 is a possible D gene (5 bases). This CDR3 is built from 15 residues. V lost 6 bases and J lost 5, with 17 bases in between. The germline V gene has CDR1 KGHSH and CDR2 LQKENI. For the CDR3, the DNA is TGTGCCAGCTCTCCGGCGGGTGTCCCGCACAATGAGCAGTTCTTC. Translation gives CASSPAGVPHNEQFF.

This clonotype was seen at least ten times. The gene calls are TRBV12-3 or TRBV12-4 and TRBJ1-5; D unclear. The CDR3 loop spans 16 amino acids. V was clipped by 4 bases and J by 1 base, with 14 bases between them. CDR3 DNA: TGTGCCAGCAGTTCCCGATTGGACGGAAGCAATCAGCCCCAGCATTTT. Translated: CASSSRLDGSNQPQHF.

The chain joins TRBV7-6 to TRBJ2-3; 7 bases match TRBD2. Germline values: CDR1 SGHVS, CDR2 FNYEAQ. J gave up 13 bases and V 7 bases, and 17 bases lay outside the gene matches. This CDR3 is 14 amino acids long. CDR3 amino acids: CASTRYSRDYLKYF. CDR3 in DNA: TGTGCCAGCACCCGATACTCCCGGGACTACCTTAAGTATTTT.

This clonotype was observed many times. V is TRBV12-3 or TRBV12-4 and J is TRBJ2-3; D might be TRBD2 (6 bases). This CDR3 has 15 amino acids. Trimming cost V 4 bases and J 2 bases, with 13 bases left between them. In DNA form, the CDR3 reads TGTGCCAGCAGTTCGGGGGAGAGGGCCACAGATACGCAGTATTTT. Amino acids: CASSSGERATDTQYF.

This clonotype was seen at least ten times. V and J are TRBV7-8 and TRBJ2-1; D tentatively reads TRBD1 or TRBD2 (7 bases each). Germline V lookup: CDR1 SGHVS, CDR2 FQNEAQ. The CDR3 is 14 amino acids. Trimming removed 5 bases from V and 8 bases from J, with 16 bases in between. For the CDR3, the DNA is TGTGCCAGCAGCCCACAGGGGACTAACCATGAGCAGTTCTTC. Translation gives CASSPQGTNHEQFF. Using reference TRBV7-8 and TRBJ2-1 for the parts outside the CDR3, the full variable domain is GAGVSQSPRYKVAKRGQDVALRCDPISGHVSLFWYQQALGQGPEFLTYFQNEAQLDKSGLPSDRFFAERPEGSVSTLKIQRTQQEDSAVYLCASSPQGTNHEQFFGPGTRLTVL.

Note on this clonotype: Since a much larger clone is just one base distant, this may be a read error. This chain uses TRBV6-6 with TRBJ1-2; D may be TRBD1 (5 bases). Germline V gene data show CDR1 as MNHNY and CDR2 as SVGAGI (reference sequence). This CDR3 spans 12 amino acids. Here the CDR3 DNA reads TGTGCCAGCAGCGACGGGACCTATGGCTACATCTTC. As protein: CASSDGTYGYIF.

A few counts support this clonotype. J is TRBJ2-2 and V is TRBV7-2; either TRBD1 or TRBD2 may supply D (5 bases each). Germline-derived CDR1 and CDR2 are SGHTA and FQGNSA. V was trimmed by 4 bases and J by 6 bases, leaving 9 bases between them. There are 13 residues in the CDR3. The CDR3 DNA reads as TGTGCCAGCAGCTCCCGGGACCCCGGGGAGCTGTTTTTT. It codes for CASSSRDPGELFF.

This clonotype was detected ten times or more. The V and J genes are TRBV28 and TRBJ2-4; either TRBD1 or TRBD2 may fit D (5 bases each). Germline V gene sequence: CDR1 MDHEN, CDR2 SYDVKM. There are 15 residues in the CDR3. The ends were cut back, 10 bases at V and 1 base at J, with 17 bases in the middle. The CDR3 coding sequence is TGTGCCAATACGGCGGGCCCAGGGGCCAAAAACATTCAGTACTTC. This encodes CANTAGPGAKNIQYF.

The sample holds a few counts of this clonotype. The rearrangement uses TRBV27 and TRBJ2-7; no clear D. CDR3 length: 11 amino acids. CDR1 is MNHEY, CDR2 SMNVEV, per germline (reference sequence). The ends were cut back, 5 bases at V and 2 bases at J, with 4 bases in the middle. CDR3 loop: CASSTTYEQYF. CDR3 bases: TGTGCCAGCAGTACCACCTACGAGCAGTACTTC.

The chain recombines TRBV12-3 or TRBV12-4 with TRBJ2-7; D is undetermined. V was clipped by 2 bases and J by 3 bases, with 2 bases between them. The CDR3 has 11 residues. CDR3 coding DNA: TGTGCCAGCAGTTTAATCTACGAGCAGTACTTC. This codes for CASSLIYEQYF.

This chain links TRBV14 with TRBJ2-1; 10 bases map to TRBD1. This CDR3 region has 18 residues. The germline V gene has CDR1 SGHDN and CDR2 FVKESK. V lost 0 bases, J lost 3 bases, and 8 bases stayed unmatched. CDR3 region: CASSQDSRQGAFYNEQFF. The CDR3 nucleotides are TGTGCCAGCAGCCAAGATAGCCGACAGGGGGCTTTCTACAATGAGCAGTTCTTC.

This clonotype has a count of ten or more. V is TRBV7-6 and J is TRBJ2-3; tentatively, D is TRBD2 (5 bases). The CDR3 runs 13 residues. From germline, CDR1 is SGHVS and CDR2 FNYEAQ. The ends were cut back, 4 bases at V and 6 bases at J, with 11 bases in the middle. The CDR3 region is CASSSTERDTQYF. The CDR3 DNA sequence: TGTGCCAGCAGCTCTACCGAGCGGGATACGCAGTATTTT.

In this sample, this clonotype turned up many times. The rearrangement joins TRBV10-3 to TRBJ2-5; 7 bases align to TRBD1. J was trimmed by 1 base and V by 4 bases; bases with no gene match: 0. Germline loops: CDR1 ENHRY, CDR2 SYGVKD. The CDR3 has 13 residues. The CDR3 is CAISGQGQETQYF. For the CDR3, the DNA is TGTGCCATCAGTGGACAGGGCCAAGAGACCCAGTACTTC.

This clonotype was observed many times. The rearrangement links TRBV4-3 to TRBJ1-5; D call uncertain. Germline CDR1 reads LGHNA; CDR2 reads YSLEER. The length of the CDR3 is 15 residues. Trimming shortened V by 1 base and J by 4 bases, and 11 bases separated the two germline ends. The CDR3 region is CASSQVVGGNQPQHF. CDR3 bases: TGCGCCAGCAGCCAAGTAGTTGGCGGGAATCAGCCCCAGCATTTT.

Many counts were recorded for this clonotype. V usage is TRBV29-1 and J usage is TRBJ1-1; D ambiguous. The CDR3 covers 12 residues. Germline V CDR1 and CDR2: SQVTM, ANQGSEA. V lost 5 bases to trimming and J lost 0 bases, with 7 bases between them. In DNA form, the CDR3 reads TGCAGCGTTCGGCAAATGAACACTGAAGCTTTCTTT. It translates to CSVRQMNTEAFF.

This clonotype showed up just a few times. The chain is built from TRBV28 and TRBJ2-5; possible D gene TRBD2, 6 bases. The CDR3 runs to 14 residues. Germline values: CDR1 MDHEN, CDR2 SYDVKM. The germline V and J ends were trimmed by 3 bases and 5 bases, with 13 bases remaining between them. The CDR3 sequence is CASSLTRAGETQYF. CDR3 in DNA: TGTGCCAGCAGTTTGACGAGGGCGGGGGAGACCCAGTACTTC.

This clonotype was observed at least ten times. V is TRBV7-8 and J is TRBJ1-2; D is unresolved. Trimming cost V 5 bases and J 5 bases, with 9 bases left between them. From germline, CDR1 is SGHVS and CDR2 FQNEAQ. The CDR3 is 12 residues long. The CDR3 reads CASSENGYGYTF. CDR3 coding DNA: TGTGCCAGCAGCGAGAACGGTTATGGCTACACCTTC.

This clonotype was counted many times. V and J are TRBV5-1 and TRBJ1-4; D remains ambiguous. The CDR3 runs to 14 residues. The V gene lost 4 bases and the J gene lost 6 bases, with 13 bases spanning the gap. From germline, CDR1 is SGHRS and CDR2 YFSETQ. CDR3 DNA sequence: TGCGCCAGCAGCCCCAACTACAAGGATGAAAAACTGTTTTTT. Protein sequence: CASSPNYKDEKLFF.